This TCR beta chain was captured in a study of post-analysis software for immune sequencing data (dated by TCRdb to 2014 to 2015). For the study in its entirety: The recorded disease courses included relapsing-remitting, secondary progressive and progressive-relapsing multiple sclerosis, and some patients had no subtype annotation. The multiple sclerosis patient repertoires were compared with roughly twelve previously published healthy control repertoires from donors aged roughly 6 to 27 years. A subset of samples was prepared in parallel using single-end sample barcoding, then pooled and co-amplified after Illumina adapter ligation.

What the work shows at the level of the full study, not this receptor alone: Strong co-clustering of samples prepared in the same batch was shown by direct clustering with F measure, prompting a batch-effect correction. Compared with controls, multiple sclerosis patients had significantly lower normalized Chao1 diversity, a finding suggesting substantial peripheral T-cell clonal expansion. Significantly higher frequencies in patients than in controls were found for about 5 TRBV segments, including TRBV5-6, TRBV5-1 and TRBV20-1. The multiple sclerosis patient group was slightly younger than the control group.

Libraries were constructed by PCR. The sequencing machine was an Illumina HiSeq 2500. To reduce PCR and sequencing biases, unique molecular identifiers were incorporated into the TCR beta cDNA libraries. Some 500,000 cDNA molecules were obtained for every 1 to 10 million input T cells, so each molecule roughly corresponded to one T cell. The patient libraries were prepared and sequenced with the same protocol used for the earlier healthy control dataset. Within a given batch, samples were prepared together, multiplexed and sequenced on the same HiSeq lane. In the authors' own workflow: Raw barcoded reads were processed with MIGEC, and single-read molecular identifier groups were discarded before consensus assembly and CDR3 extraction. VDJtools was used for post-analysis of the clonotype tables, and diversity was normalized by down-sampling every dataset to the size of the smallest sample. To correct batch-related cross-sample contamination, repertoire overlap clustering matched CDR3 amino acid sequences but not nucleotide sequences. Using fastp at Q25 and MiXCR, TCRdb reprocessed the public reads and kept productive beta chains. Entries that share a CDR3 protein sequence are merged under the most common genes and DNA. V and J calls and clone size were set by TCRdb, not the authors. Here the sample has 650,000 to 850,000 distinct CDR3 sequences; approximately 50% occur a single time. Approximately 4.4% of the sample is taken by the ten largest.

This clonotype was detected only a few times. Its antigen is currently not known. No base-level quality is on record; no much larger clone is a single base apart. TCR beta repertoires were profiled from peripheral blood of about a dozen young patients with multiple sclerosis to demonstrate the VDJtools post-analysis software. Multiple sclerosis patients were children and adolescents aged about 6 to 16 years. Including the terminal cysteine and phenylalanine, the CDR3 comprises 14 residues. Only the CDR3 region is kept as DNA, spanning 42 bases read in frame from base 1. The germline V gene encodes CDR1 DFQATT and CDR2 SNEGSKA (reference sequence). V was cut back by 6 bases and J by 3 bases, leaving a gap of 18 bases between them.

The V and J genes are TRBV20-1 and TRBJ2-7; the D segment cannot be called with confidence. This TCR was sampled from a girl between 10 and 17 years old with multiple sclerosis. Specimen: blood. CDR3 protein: CSAARGQALYEQYF. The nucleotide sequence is TGCAGTGCCGCCCGAGGCCAGGCCCTCTACGAGCAGTACTTC.